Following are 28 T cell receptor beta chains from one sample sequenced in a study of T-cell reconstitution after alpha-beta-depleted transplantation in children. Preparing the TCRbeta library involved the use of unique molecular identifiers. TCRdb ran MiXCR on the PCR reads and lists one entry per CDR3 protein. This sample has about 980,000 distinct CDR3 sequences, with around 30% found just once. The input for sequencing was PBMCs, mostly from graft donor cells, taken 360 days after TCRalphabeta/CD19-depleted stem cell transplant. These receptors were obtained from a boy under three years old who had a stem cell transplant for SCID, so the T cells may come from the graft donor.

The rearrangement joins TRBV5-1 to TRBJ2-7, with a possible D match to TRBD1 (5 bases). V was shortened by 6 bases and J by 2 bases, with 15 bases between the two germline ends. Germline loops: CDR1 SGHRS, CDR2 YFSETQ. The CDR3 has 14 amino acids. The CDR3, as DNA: TGCGCCAGCAACCCAGGACACTTCCCCTACGAGCAGTACTTC. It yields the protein CASNPGHFPYEQYF.

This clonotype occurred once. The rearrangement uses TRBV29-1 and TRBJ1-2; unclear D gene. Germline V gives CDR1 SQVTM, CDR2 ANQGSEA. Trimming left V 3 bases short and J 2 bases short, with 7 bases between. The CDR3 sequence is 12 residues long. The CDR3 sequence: CSVDAANYGYTF. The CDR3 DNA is TGCAGCGTTGACGCAGCCAACTATGGCTACACCTTC.

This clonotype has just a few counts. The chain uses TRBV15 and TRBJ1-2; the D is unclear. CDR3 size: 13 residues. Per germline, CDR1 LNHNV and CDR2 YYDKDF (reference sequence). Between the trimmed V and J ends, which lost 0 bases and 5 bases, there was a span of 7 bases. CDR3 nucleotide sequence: TGTGCCACCAGCAGAGAGTCAGAGTATGGCTACACCTTC. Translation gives CATSRESEYGYTF.

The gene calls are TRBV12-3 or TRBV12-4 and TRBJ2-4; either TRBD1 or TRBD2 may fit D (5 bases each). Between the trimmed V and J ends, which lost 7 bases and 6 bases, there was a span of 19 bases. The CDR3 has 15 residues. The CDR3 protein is CASTERGAGRNIQYF. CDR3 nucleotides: TGTGCCAGCACCGAGAGAGGGGCTGGGAGAAACATTCAGTACTTC.

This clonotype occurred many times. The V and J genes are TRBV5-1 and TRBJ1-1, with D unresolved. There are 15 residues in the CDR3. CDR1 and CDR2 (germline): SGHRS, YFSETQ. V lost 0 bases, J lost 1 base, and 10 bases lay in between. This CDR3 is CASSLALAENTEAFF. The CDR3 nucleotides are TGCGCCAGCAGCTTGGCCCTCGCAGAGAACACTGAAGCTTTCTTT. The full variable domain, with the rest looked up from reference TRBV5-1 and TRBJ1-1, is KAGVTQTPRYLIKTRGQQVTLSCSPISGHRSVSWYQQTPGQGLQFLFEYFSETQRNKGNFPGRFSGRQFSNSRSEMNVSTLELGDSALYLCASSLALAENTEAFFGQGTRLTVV.

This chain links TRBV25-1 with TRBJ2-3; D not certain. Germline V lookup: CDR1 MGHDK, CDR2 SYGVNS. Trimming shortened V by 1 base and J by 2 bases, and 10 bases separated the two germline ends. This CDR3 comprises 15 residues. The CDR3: CASSEFHISTDTQYF. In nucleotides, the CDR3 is TGTGCCAGCAGTGAATTTCACATATCCACAGATACGCAGTATTTT.

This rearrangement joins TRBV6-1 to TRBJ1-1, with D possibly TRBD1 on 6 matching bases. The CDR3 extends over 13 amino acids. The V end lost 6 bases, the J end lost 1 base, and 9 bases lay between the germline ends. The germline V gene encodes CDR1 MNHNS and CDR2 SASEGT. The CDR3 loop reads CASRRGANTEAFF. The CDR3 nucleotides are TGTGCCAGCAGACGGGGGGCGAACACTGAAGCTTTCTTT.

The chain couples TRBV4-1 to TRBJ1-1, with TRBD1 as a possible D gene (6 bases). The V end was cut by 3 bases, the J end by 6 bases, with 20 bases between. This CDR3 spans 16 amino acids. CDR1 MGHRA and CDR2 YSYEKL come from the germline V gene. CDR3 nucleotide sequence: TGCGCCAGCAGCCACAGGCAGGGGCCTCGATTGGCTGAAGCTTTCTTT. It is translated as CASSHRQGPRLAEAFF.

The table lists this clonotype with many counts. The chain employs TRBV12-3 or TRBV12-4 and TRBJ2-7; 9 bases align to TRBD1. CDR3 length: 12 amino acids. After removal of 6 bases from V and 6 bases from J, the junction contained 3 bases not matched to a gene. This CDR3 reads CASSPDRGEQYF. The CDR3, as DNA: TGTGCCAGCAGCCCGGACAGGGGCGAGCAGTACTTC.

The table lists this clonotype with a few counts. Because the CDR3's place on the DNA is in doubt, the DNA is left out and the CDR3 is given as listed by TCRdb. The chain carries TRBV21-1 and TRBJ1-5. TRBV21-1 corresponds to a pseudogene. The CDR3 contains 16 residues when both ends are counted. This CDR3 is CASSYPCGPSDQPQHF.

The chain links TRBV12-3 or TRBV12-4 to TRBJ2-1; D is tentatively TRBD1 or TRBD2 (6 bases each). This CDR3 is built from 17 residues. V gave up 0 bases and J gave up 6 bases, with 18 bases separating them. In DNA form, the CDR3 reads TGTGCCAGCAGTTTAGCAAGTCGGGGGCGAATCGGCAATGAGCAGTTCTTC. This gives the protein CASSLASRGRIGNEQFF.

The CDR3 coding sequence is TGTGCCAGCAGTTACCGCTCCCGGGGGCAAGAGACCCAGTACTTC. Translated, it gives CASSYRSRGQETQYF. The chain is built from TRBV6-5 and TRBJ2-5, with D maybe TRBD2 (6 bases). Germline CDR1 MNHEY, CDR2 SVGAGI. Trimming removed 2 bases from V and 2 bases from J, with 12 bases in between. The CDR3 is made up of 15 amino acids.

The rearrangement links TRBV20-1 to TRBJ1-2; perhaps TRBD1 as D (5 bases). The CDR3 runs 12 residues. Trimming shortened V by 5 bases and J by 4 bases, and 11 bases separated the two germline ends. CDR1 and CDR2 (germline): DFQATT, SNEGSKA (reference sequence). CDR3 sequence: CSAGGRFYGYTF. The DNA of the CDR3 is TGCAGTGCTGGGGGACGGTTCTATGGCTACACCTTC.

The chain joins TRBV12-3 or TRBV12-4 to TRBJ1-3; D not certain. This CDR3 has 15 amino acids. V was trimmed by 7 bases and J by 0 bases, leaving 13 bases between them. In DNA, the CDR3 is TGTGCCAGCACCGCTGGGGATGTCTCTGGAAACACCATATATTTT. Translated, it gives CASTAGDVSGNTIYF.

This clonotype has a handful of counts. The CDR3 spells CASSQDWLAGDRETQYF. CDR3 sequence (DNA): TGTGCCAGCAGCCAAGATTGGCTAGCGGGGGACCGAGAGACCCAGTACTTC. The chain has TRBV3-1 and TRBJ2-5; TRBD2 agrees at 10 bases. The V segment lost 0 bases and the J segment 4 bases; nucleotides outside the gene matches: 8. CDR3 length equals 17 residues. CDR1 and CDR2 from the germline V gene are LGHDT and YNNKEL (reference sequence).

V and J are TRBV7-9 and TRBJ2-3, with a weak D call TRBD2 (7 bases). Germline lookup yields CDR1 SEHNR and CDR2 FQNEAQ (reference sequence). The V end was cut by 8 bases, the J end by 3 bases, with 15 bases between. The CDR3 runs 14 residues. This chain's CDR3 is CASGGATTTDTQYF. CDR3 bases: TGTGCCAGCGGGGGGGCTACTACTACAGATACGCAGTATTTT.

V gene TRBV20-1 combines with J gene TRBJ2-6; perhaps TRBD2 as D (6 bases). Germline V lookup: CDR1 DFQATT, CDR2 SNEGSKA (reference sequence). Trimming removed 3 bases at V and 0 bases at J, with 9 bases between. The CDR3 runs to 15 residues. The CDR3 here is CSAREEGSGANVLTF. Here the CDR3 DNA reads TGCAGTGCTAGGGAGGAGGGCTCTGGGGCCAACGTCCTGACTTTC.

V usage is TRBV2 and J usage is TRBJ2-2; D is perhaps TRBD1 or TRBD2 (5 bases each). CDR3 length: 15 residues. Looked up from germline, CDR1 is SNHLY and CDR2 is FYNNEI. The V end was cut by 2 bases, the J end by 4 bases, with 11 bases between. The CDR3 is CASSEMGGGTGELFF. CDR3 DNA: TGTGCCAGCAGTGAAATGGGTGGGGGCACCGGGGAGCTGTTTTTT.

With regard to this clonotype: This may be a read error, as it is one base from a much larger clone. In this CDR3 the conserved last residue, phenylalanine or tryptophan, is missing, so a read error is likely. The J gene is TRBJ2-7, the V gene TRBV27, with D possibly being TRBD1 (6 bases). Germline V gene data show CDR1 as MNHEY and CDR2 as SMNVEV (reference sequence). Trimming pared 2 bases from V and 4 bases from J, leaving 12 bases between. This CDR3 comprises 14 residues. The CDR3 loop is CASSLARGPYEQYL. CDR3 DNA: TGTGCCAGCAGTTTAGCCAGGGGACCGTACGAGCAGTACCTC.

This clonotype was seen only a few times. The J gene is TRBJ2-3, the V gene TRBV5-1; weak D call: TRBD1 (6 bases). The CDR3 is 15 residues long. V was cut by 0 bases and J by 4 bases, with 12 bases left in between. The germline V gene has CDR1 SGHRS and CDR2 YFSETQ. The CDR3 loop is CASSLGGRGSDTQYF. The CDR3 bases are TGCGCCAGCAGCTTGGGCGGCAGGGGCTCAGATACGCAGTATTTT.

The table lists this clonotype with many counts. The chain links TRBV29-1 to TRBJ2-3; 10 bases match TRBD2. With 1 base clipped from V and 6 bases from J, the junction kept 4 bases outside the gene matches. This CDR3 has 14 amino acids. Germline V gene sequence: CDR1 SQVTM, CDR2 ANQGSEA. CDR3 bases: TGCAGCGTTGAAGCCAGCGGGGGGGCTGATACGCAGTATTTT. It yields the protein CSVEASGGADTQYF.

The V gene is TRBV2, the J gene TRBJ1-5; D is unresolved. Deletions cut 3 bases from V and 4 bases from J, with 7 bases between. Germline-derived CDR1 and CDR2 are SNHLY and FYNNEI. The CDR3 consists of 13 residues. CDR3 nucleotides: TGTGCCAGCAGTGAGGTCCGGAATCAGCCCCAGCATTTT. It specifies CASSEVRNQPQHF.

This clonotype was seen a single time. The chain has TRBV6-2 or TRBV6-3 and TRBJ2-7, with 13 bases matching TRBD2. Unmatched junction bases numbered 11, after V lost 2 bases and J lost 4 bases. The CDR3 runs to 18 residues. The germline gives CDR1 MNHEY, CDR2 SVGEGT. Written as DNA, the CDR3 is TGTGCCAGCAGTTACCCCGCCCTGGGACTAGCGGGGTTATACGAGCAGTACTTC. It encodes CASSYPALGLAGLYEQYF.

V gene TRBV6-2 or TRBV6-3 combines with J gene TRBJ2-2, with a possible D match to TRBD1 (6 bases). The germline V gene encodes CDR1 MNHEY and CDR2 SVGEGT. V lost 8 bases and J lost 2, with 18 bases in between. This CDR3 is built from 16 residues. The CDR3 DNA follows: TGTGCCAGCGGAAAAACAGGGACCGGCAACACCGGGGAGCTGTTTTTT. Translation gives CASGKTGTGNTGELFF.

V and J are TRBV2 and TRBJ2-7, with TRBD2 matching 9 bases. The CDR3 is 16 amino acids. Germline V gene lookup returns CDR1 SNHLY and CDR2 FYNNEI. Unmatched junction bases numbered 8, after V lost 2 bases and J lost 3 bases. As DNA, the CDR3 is TGTGCCAGCAGTGAATACATCCTAGCGGGGTTCTACGAGCAGTACTTC. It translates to CASSEYILAGFYEQYF.

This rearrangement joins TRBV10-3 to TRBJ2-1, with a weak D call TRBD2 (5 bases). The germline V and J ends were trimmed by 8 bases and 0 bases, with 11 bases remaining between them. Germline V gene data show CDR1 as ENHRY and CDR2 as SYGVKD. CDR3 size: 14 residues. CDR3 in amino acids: CAIAFGSSYNEQFF. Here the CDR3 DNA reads TGTGCCATCGCATTTGGGAGCTCCTACAATGAGCAGTTCTTC.

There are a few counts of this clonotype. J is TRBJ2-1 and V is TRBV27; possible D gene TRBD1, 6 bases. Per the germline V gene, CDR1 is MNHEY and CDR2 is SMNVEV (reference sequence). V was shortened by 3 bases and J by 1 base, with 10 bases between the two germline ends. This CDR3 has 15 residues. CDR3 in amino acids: CASSFDRTSYNEQFF. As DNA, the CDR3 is TGTGCCAGCAGTTTCGACAGGACATCCTACAATGAGCAGTTCTTC.

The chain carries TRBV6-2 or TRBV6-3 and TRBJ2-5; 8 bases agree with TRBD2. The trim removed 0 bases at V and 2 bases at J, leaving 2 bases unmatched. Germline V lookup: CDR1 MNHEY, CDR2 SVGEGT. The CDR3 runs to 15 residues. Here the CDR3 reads CASSYSAGGQETQYF. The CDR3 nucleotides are TGTGCCAGCAGTTACTCGGCGGGGGGACAAGAGACCCAGTACTTC.